The next 18 T cell receptor beta chains were all read from a single sample in a study of early T cells in non-severe SARS-CoV-2 infection. In TCRdb, the 5' RACE reads were re-called with MiXCR into one record per CDR3 protein. Among about 80,000 distinct CDR3 sequences listed, 12% were seen once. Sequenced material: whole blood, taken at baseline. The origin of the receptors is an adult who was a healthcare worker with PCR-confirmed SARS-CoV-2 infection or an uninfected control (not recorded which). The donor label of this sample is uncertain.

As to this clonotype: The junction departs from the called germline gene at one end, perhaps through a read error. V gene TRBV12-3 or TRBV12-4 combines with J gene TRBJ2-7, with D hard to call. The CDR3 extends over 12 amino acids. The CDR3 reads CASRLDLAEQYF. CDR3 coding DNA: TGTGCCAGCAGGTTAGACCTCGCGGAGCAGTACTTC.

This clonotype was counted only a few times. The V call is TRBV6-6, the J call TRBJ2-1; 8 nucleotides align to TRBD2. CDR3 length: 15 residues. Germline loops: CDR1 MNHNY, CDR2 SVGAGI (reference sequence). Losses at the gene ends were 7 bases for V and 6 bases for J; bases not matched to a gene: 11. The CDR3 protein is CASTGPSGPPNEQFF. CDR3 nucleotide sequence: TGTGCCAGCACCGGACCTAGCGGGCCCCCCAATGAGCAGTTCTTC.

This clonotype was seen repeatedly, ten times or more. This chain links TRBV7-6 with TRBJ2-7; 8 positions agree with TRBD2. The CDR3 contains 16 residues. The germline V gene has CDR1 SGHVS and CDR2 FNYEAQ. With 0 bases clipped from V and 3 bases from J, the junction kept 7 bases outside the gene matches. CDR3 nucleotide sequence: TGTGCCAGCAGCTTAGCCGGGAGGGCCGGGATCTACGAGCAGTACTTC. It encodes CASSLAGRAGIYEQYF.

This clonotype was picked up a small number of times. The V and J genes are TRBV20-1 and TRBJ2-1, with 8 bases aligning to TRBD2. Germline CDR1 is DFQATT and CDR2 is SNEGSKA (reference sequence). V was pared by 4 bases and J by 0 bases, with 2 bases of the junction left unmatched. The CDR3 runs to 14 residues. The CDR3 region is CSAMAGGSYNEQFF. The CDR3 nucleotides are TGCAGTGCTATGGCGGGGGGCTCCTACAATGAGCAGTTCTTC.

This clonotype was observed many times. The V and J genes are TRBV11-2 and TRBJ2-7; TRBD1 agrees at 10 bases. CDR3 length: 18 amino acids. V was clipped by 5 bases and J by 2 bases; unmatched bases: 15. Germline V CDR1 and CDR2: SGHAT, FQNNGV. The CDR3 here is CASSPIGRGQGLPYEQYF. The CDR3 DNA reads as TGTGCCAGCAGCCCCATAGGCCGGGGACAGGGGCTACCCTACGAGCAGTACTTC.

This clonotype came up many times. The V call is TRBV29-1, the J call TRBJ2-7, with 8 bases identical to TRBD2. J lost 4 bases, V lost 1 base, and 9 bases had no gene match. The length of the CDR3 is 15 residues. CDR1 is SQVTM and CDR2 is ANQGSEA in the germline V gene. The DNA of the CDR3 is TGCAGCGTTGAAGTGTGGAGCGGGAGTCGGTACGAGCAGTACTTC. Its translation is CSVEVWSGSRYEQYF.

This clonotype has a count of ten or more. The chain carries TRBV6-5 and TRBJ2-7; TRBD1 matches 9 bases. The CDR3 runs 13 residues. V dropped 4 bases and J dropped 3; count of bases not matched to a gene: 1. Germline V gene data show CDR1 as MNHEY and CDR2 as SVGAGI. Here the CDR3 DNA reads TGTGCCAGCAGTTCGACAGGGGGCTACGAGCAGTACTTC. This sequence encodes CASSSTGGYEQYF.

CDR3 nucleotides: TGCAGCGTTCACCCCAGGGGCCTGGAAGCTTTCTTT. Translated: CSVHPRGLEAFF. The rearrangement links TRBV29-1 to TRBJ1-1; D is possibly TRBD1 (6 bases). This CDR3 has 12 amino acids. With 5 bases removed from V and 8 bases from J, the gap between germline ends came to 15 bases. Germline V gives CDR1 SQVTM, CDR2 ANQGSEA.

V usage is TRBV3-1 and J usage is TRBJ2-1; TRBD2 matches 8 bases. With V trimmed by 2 bases and J by 1 base, 7 bases remained unmatched. Germline loops: CDR1 LGHDT, CDR2 YNNKEL (reference sequence). The CDR3 runs 17 residues. The CDR3 protein is CASSQYLAGTSYNEQFF. CDR3 bases: TGTGCCAGCAGCCAATATTTAGCGGGGACATCCTACAATGAGCAGTTCTTC.

This clonotype was observed many times. J is TRBJ2-1 and V is TRBV10-3; 7 bases map to TRBD1. This CDR3 is 16 amino acids long. Germline CDR1 is ENHRY and CDR2 is SYGVKD. The J segment lost 0 bases and the V segment lost 4 bases, leaving 6 bases of the junction unmatched. The CDR3 here is CAISALQGSSYNEQFF. The CDR3 DNA is TGTGCCATCAGTGCCCTACAGGGGAGCTCCTACAATGAGCAGTTCTTC.

The sample holds a few counts of this clonotype. The chain has TRBV19 and TRBJ2-7; 7 bases agree with TRBD1. The V segment lost 3 bases and the J segment 4 bases; nucleotides outside the gene matches: 3. CDR3 length equals 13 residues. Germline V gene data show CDR1 as LNHDA and CDR2 as SQIVND (reference sequence). The CDR3 DNA reads as TGTGCCAGTAGTATGAACAGGGGTTACGAGCAGTACTTC. Translated: CASSMNRGYEQYF.

This clonotype has at least ten counts. This chain joins TRBV12-2 and TRBJ2-7; TRBD1 reflects the table's D call only, with no check against the DNA. TRBV12-2 is reported as a pseudogene. This CDR3 contains 16 residues. The CDR3 DNA is TGTGCAAGTCGCTTACCGAGGACAGGGGGAAGGCACGAGCAGTACTTC. It encodes CASRLPRTGGRHEQYF.

The genes are TRBV12-3 or TRBV12-4 and TRBJ1-4; the D is unclear. Trimming took 6 bases from V and 4 from J, leaving 12 bases between them. The CDR3 loop spans 14 amino acids. CDR3 amino acids: CASSPARFNEKLFF. The DNA of the CDR3 is TGTGCCAGCAGCCCTGCGAGATTTAATGAAAAACTGTTTTTT.

This clonotype was counted many times. J is TRBJ2-3 and V is TRBV5-1, with D perhaps TRBD2 (5 bases). V lost 0 bases and J 6 bases, leaving 11 bases between the germline ends. CDR1 and CDR2 (germline): SGHRS, YFSETQ. The CDR3 is 14 amino acids. The CDR3: CASSLGMRVDTQYF. As DNA, the CDR3 is TGCGCCAGCAGCTTGGGCATGAGGGTGGATACGCAGTATTTT.

The chain joins TRBV7-9 to TRBJ1-1, with D unresolved. The CDR3 totals 14 residues. CDR1 is SEHNR, CDR2 FQNEAQ, per germline (reference sequence). Trimming removed 1 base at V and 8 bases at J, with 14 bases between. The CDR3 protein is CASSLGLSSGEAFF. The CDR3 DNA follows: TGTGCCAGCAGCTTAGGTCTCTCCTCAGGCGAAGCTTTCTTT. Complete variable domain (other parts from reference TRBV7-9 and TRBJ1-1): DTGVSQNPRHKITKRGQNVTFRCDPISEHNRLYWYRQTLGQGPEFLTYFQNEAQLEKSRLLSDRFSAERPKGSFSTLEIQRTEQGDSAMYLCASSLGLSSGEAFFGQGTRLTVV.

The chain couples TRBV12-3 or TRBV12-4 to TRBJ2-1, with a weak D call TRBD2 (7 bases). Trimming removed 5 bases at V and 7 bases at J, with 12 bases between. There are 13 residues in the CDR3. CDR3: CASSVGGRNEQFF. In DNA form, the CDR3 reads TGTGCCAGCAGTGTGGGGGGGCGGAATGAGCAGTTCTTC.

This clonotype was counted many times. The V and J genes are TRBV4-2 and TRBJ1-1; 8 nucleotides align to TRBD1. V lost 6 bases, J lost 5 bases, and 8 bases stayed unmatched. The CDR3 consists of 14 residues. Germline CDR1 LGHNA, CDR2 YNFKEQ. In DNA form, the CDR3 reads TGTGCCAGCAGTCTCGACAGGGGAGGTACTGAAGCTTTCTTT. Its protein is CASSLDRGGTEAFF.

This clonotype has ten or more counts. The gene calls are TRBV12-3 or TRBV12-4 and TRBJ2-3, with 7 bases aligning to TRBD2. The CDR3 is made up of 16 amino acids. Trimming cost V 6 bases and J 4 bases; bases outside gene matches: 13. For the CDR3, the DNA is TGTGCCAGCAGCCCCCCCGGGGGGAGGGTACCAGATACGCAGTATTTT. Its protein product is CASSPPGGRVPDTQYF.